One sample yielded the 26 T cell receptor beta chains listed below, sequenced in a study of metastatic and nonmetastatic thyroid tumors. TCRdb re-called clones via MiXCR from the PCR reads. This table holds about 40,000 clones, 15% to 20% found once. Thyroid surgery took place with no prior treatment in any patient. Sequencing used blood. The receptors shown here come from a female donor with papillary thyroid cancer or a benign thyroid nodule (not recorded which). Some clones in this sample may be carry-over from other donors' samples.

The table lists this clone with many counts. The chain combines TRBV5-1 with TRBJ2-2; 11 nucleotides align to TRBD2. CDR1 and CDR2 from the germline V gene are SGHRS and YFSETQ. J gave up 5 bases and V 1 base, and 1 base lay outside the gene matches. The CDR3 covers 15 residues. CDR3 loop: CASSLTSGSTGELFF. Here the CDR3 DNA reads TGCGCCAGCAGCTTGACTAGCGGGAGTACCGGGGAGCTGTTTTTT.

This clone has a count of ten or more. The chain combines TRBV27 with TRBJ2-3; 8 bases align to TRBD2. The J segment lost 1 base and the V segment lost 2 bases, leaving 2 bases of the junction unmatched. Per the germline V gene, CDR1 is MNHEY and CDR2 is SMNVEV (reference sequence). The CDR3 extends over 15 amino acids. CDR3 sequence reads: CASSLAGGGTDTQYF. Here the CDR3 DNA reads TGTGCCAGCAGTTTAGCGGGAGGAGGCACAGATACGCAGTATTTT.

By share of the sample, this clone is medium-sized. The chain has TRBV28 and TRBJ2-7, with 7 bases fitting TRBD2. J lost 3 bases, V lost 5 bases, and 7 bases had no gene match. CDR1 and CDR2 (germline): MDHEN, SYDVKM. The CDR3 runs 14 residues. The CDR3 sequence: CASSPSGLGYEQYF. CDR3 in DNA: TGTGCCAGCAGTCCTAGCGGACTTGGCTACGAGCAGTACTTC.

This clone has at least ten counts. The gene calls are TRBV19 and TRBJ1-5; 9 bases match TRBD1. Trimming cost V 6 bases and J 5 bases; bases outside gene matches: 5. CDR1 LNHDA and CDR2 SQIVND come from the germline V gene (reference sequence). The CDR3 runs to 14 residues. Here the CDR3 reads CASRNNRGHQPQHF. The CDR3 DNA sequence: TGTGCCAGTAGAAACAACAGGGGGCATCAGCCCCAGCATTTT.

This clone was seen a handful of times. At one end, the junction sequence differs from germline, possibly due to a read error. The same CDR3 also results from other DNA sequences found in this sample. The chain joins TRBV6-4 to TRBJ2-2; D possibly corresponds to TRBD1 (6 bases). CDR1 and CDR2 from the germline V gene are MRHNA and SNTAGT. This CDR3 is 15 amino acids long. This CDR3 reads CASSPAQGDTGELFF. The CDR3 coding sequence is TGTGCCAGCAGCCCCGCACAGGGTGACACCGGCGAGCTGTTTTTT.

This chain uses TRBV11-2 with TRBJ2-7; 8 bases align to TRBD1. This CDR3 spans 16 amino acids. The germline gives CDR1 SGHAT, CDR2 FQNNGV. Trimming removed 7 bases from V and 3 bases from J; junction bases left unmatched: 14. This chain's CDR3 is CASIPAVTGVNYEQYF. The CDR3 coding sequence is TGTGCCAGCATCCCCGCCGTGACAGGGGTAAACTACGAGCAGTACTTC.

This clone has just a few counts. The gene calls are TRBV28 and TRBJ1-2; D is unresolved. Trimming shortened V by 6 bases and J by 3 bases, and 26 bases separated the two germline ends. The CDR3 totals 18 residues. CDR1 is MDHEN and CDR2 is SYDVKM in the germline V gene. For the CDR3, the DNA is TGTGCCAGCAGGCCCGTTAGTAATTTCAACCTTAGGGACTATGGCTACACCTTC. This codes for CASRPVSNFNLRDYGYTF.

The V and J genes are TRBV30 and TRBJ1-1; D may be TRBD1 (6 bases). The V gene lost 6 bases and the J gene lost 8 bases, with 13 bases spanning the gap. The length of the CDR3 is 11 residues. CDR1 is GTSNPN, CDR2 SVGIG, per germline (reference sequence). CDR3 coding DNA: TGTGCCTGTCTCAGGGGACAAGAAGCTTTCTTT. It translates to CACLRGQEAFF.

A note on this clone: Germline and junction disagree at one end, which may indicate a read error. This chain joins TRBV5-1 and TRBJ1-1; tentative D call: TRBD1 (6 bases). Germline CDR1 reads SGHRS; CDR2 reads YFSETQ. This CDR3 comprises 14 residues. The CDR3 bases are TGCGCCAGCAGCTTGTACAGGGCGAACACTAAAGCTTTCTTT. Translated: CASSLYRANTKAFF.

This clone was seen repeatedly, ten times or more. This chain links TRBV6-4 with TRBJ2-2, with 7 bases lining up with TRBD2. Germline trimming cut 4 bases from V and 1 base from J; bases unmatched to any gene: 3. Germline values: CDR1 MRHNA, CDR2 SNTAGT. The CDR3 spans 15 residues. CDR3 in amino acids: CASSGSSGNTGELFF. Here the CDR3 DNA reads TGTGCCAGCAGTGGTTCTAGCGGGAACACCGGGGAGCTGTTTTTT.

This clone was recorded at least ten times. V usage is TRBV27 and J usage is TRBJ1-5, with 7 bases aligning to TRBD1. V gave up 2 bases and J gave up 4 bases; unmatched junction bases: 11. The CDR3 sequence is 17 residues long. Looked up from germline, CDR1 is MNHEY and CDR2 is SMNVEV (reference sequence). CDR3: CASSLIGGRGGNQPQHF. Here the CDR3 DNA reads TGTGCCAGCAGTTTAATTGGTGGCAGGGGGGGTAATCAGCCCCAGCATTTT.

This clone was seen at least ten times. Its ends do not fully match the called genes, so a read error is possible. The chain combines TRBV20-1 with TRBJ2-1; the D call may be TRBD1 or TRBD2 (6 bases each). This CDR3 is built from 14 residues. From germline, CDR1 is DFQATT and CDR2 SNEGSKA (reference sequence). In DNA form, the CDR3 reads TGCAGCGCTAGGTCGGGGGCCCGCTACAATGAGCAGTTCTTC. Protein sequence: CSARSGARYNEQFF.

This clone was counted many times. The chain couples TRBV7-6 to TRBJ2-5; no clear D. CDR1 is SGHVS and CDR2 is FNYEAQ in the germline V gene. The CDR3 has 15 amino acids. V was clipped by 5 bases and J by 4 bases, with 17 bases between them. The CDR3 loop is CASSAARSIGETQYF. CDR3 DNA sequence: TGTGCCAGCAGCGCCGCTAGAAGTATTGGAGAGACCCAGTACTTC.

V is TRBV18 and J is TRBJ2-7; 7 bases match TRBD2. The CDR3 covers 14 residues. Germline lookup yields CDR1 KGHSH and CDR2 LQKENI. The V segment lost 3 bases and the J segment 5 bases; nucleotides outside the gene matches: 7. CDR3 nucleotide sequence: TGTGCCAGCTCACCCGGGACTATTCGAGACGAGCAGTACTTC. Its protein product is CASSPGTIRDEQYF.

This clone has at least ten counts. The DNA for the CDR3 is TGTGCCAGCAGCCCGGGGGGAAGCACAGATACGCAGTATTTT. Residues: CASSPGGSTDTQYF. The J gene is TRBJ2-3, the V gene TRBV9; 7 bases fit TRBD2. The V gene end was trimmed by 4 bases and the J gene end by 0 bases; junction bases not matched to a gene: 2. The CDR3 spans 14 residues. Germline V gene sequence: CDR1 SGDLS, CDR2 YYNGEE.

This clone showed up many times. The rearrangement links TRBV11-2 to TRBJ2-1; D unresolved. Trimming removed 5 bases from V and 0 bases from J, with 14 bases in between. The CDR3 contains 16 residues. CDR1 SGHAT and CDR2 FQNNGV come from the germline V gene. CDR3 sequence reads: CASSPRPSTSYNEQFF. The CDR3 DNA is TGTGCCAGCAGCCCCCGGCCCTCCACCTCCTACAATGAGCAGTTCTTC.

This clone was observed many times. The rearrangement joins TRBV9 to TRBJ2-3; the match to TRBD2 covers 10 bases. V shed 2 bases, J shed 0 bases, and the junction held 0 bases outside the gene matches. The CDR3 has 15 residues. Germline V gene data show CDR1 as SGDLS and CDR2 as YYNGEE. This chain's CDR3 is CASSVTSGSTDTQYF. The CDR3 nucleotides read TGTGCCAGCAGCGTGACTAGCGGGAGCACAGATACGCAGTATTTT.

This clone was picked up many times. V and J are TRBV5-1 and TRBJ2-7; 10 nucleotides line up with TRBD1. After removal of 0 bases from V and 5 bases from J, the junction contained 5 bases not matched to a gene. The germline V gene encodes CDR1 SGHRS and CDR2 YFSETQ. The CDR3 covers 15 residues. DNA for the CDR3: TGCGCCAGCAGCTTGGCCCAGACAGGGGGCGACGAGCAGTACTTC. Protein sequence: CASSLAQTGGDEQYF.

Ten or more counts support this clone. V is TRBV9 and J is TRBJ2-1, with 7 nucleotides matching TRBD2. Unmatched junction bases numbered 6, after V lost 4 bases and J lost 5 bases. There are 14 residues in the CDR3. Germline V gives CDR1 SGDLS, CDR2 YYNGEE. CDR3 region: CASSPRLAHNEQFF. The CDR3 DNA follows: TGTGCCAGCAGCCCCCGACTAGCCCACAATGAGCAGTTCTTC. The full variable domain, with the rest looked up from reference TRBV9 and TRBJ2-1, is DSGVTQTPKHLITATGQRVTLRCSPRSGDLSVYWYQQSLDQGLQFLIQYYNGEERAKGNILERFSAQQFPDLHSELNLSSLELGDSALYFCASSPRLAHNEQFFGPGTRLTVL.

This clone was counted at least ten times. The J gene is TRBJ2-1, the V gene TRBV5-1, with D perhaps being TRBD1 or TRBD2 (5 bases each). V was cut by 4 bases and J by 7 bases, with 18 bases left in between. This CDR3 region has 15 residues. The germline V gene has CDR1 SGHRS and CDR2 YFSETQ. CDR3 loop: CASSRVPQRGNEQFF. The CDR3 DNA sequence: TGCGCCAGCAGCAGGGTACCCCAGAGGGGAAATGAGCAGTTCTTC.

Many counts were recorded for this clone. The V and J genes are TRBV28 and TRBJ1-1; perhaps TRBD1 as D (5 bases). There are 12 residues in the CDR3. Germline CDR1 and CDR2: MDHEN and SYDVKM. V lost 2 bases, J lost 11 bases, and 12 bases lay in between. CDR3 coding DNA: TGTGCCAGCAGTTTACAAGTAGCAGGGGCTTTCTTT. It yields the protein CASSLQVAGAFF.

Many counts were recorded for this clone. This chain joins TRBV12-3 or TRBV12-4 and TRBJ2-2; TRBD1 agrees at 9 bases. The V and J ends lost 5 bases and 7 bases, in that order; junction bases with no gene match: 5. This CDR3 region has 14 residues. CDR3 nucleotide sequence: TGTGCCAGCAGTGCGGGACAGGGCGGCGGGGAGCTGTTTTTT. It yields the protein CASSAGQGGGELFF.

The rearrangement joins TRBV3-1 to TRBJ2-5, with 10 nucleotides matching TRBD1. This CDR3 is built from 15 residues. The J segment lost 5 bases and the V segment lost 7 bases, leaving 10 bases of the junction unmatched. Germline CDR1 LGHDT, CDR2 YNNKEL (reference sequence). The CDR3 DNA follows: TGTGCCAGCAACGGCGGGACAGGGGTTGGGGAGACCCAGTACTTC. Translated: CASNGGTGVGETQYF.

This clone appeared many times. The V call is TRBV7-2, the J call TRBJ1-2; the match to TRBD1 covers 9 bases. V was clipped by 4 bases and J by 3 bases; unmatched bases: 15. The CDR3 spans 18 residues. The germline gives CDR1 SGHTA, CDR2 FQGNSA. The DNA of the CDR3 is TGTGCCAGCAGCTCCCTGGTCGGGGGACAGGGAAAGGACTATGGCTACACCTTC. As protein: CASSSLVGGQGKDYGYTF.

This clone was seen more than once but under ten times. The rearrangement links TRBV5-4 to TRBJ2-1; no firm D call. V lost 0 bases and J 7 bases, leaving 14 bases between the germline ends. The CDR3 totals 15 residues. Germline values: CDR1 SGHNT, CDR2 YYREEE (reference sequence). CDR3 in DNA: TGTGCCAGCAGCTTGGGGGGTTTCAGGCGGAATGAGCAGTTCTTC. It is translated as CASSLGGFRRNEQFF.

To note about this clone: A single base separates this from a much larger clone, so it may be a read error. The same CDR3 can be traced to other DNA sequences in this sample. The gene calls are TRBV5-4 and TRBJ2-1; 9 bases fit TRBD2. CDR1 and CDR2 (germline): SGHNT, YYREEE (reference sequence). Unmatched junction bases numbered 11, after V lost 3 bases and J lost 4 bases. This CDR3 comprises 17 residues. The CDR3 region has the DNA TGTGCCAGCAGCTCCCAGACTAGCGGTGGGTTGTACAATGAGCAGTTCTTC. Protein sequence: CASSSQTSGGLYNEQFF.